This T cell receptor (beta chain) was documented in a study of T-cell reconstitution after alpha-beta-depleted transplantation in children. The CDR3 is 13 amino acids. Germline V gene data show CDR1 as DFQATT and CDR2 as SNEGSKA (reference sequence). V lost 6 bases and J 7 bases, leaving 19 bases between the germline ends. Preparation of the TCRbeta library involved a method that used unique molecular identifiers. TCRdb called the PCR reads again in MiXCR, with one record for every CDR3 protein. The sample lists 98,000 or so distinct CDR3 sequences, under 25% occurring once. Broader study findings: Some patients showed high day-60 TCRbeta diversity, which derived from surviving recipient T cells and thymic progenitors. One year post-transplant, T-cell counts and diversity were largely derived from T cells produced anew. About two months after transplant, alpha-beta T cells reportedly came from several hundred expanded graft clones.

Turning to this clonotype: Its antigen is unidentified.

The clonotype comes from a boy aged 2 to 9 with acute lymphoblastic leukemia, due to receive a stem cell transplant. Source: PBMCs, taken before TCRalphabeta/CD19-depleted stem cell transplant. V is TRBV20-1 and J is TRBJ2-7, with a weak D call TRBD1 (6 bases). The CDR3 region is CSARPTGMGEQYF. The CDR3 DNA sequence: TGCAGTGCCCGCCCCACAGGGATGGGGGAGCAGTACTTC.